Shown below are 20 T cell receptor beta chains from a single sample sequenced in a study of T cells in Graves' hyperthyroidism and ophthalmopathy. TCR beta CDR3 regions were amplified from RNA. Researchers ran a first-round RT-PCR on the TCR CDR3 using the HTBI primer set. One entry per CDR3 protein results from TCRdb running MiXCR on the multiplex PCR reads. This table has some 560,000 distinct CDR3 sequences, 15% to 18% appearing once. The sequenced material came from blood. Receptors originate from a woman aged 30 to 39 with Graves' hyperthyroidism.

This clonotype was observed a few times. A much larger clone is a single base away; this may be a read error. The genes are TRBV6-1 and TRBJ2-5; TRBD1 aligns across 8 bases. V dropped 6 bases and J dropped 0; count of bases not matched to a gene: 0. Germline CDR1 MNHNS, CDR2 SASEGT. The CDR3 runs 13 residues. CDR3 in amino acids: CASRTGDQETQYF. In nucleotides, the CDR3 is TGTGCCAGCAGGACAGGGGACCAAGAGACCCAGTACTTC.

This clonotype was found many times. The chain carries TRBV7-2 and TRBJ1-5, with D hard to call. CDR1 SGHTA and CDR2 FQGNSA come from the germline V gene. The germline V and J ends were trimmed by 0 bases and 3 bases, with 9 bases remaining between them. This CDR3 is 15 amino acids long. The CDR3 reads CASSLAGQNNQPQHF. CDR3 nucleotides: TGTGCCAGCAGCTTAGCAGGGCAGAACAATCAGCCCCAGCATTTT.

This clonotype was picked up a small number of times. The chain joins TRBV6-6 to TRBJ1-6, with 11 bases identical to TRBD1. The CDR3 covers 19 residues. V trimming: 0 bases; J trimming: 10 bases; junction bases outside the gene matches: 14. The germline V gene encodes CDR1 MNHNY and CDR2 SVGAGI (reference sequence). CDR3 in DNA: TGTGCCAGCAGTTACTCCATTCCGGGACAGGGGGTAATAGGATCACCCCTCCACTTT. Protein: CASSYSIPGQGVIGSPLHF.

This clonotype was recorded at least ten times. This chain uses TRBV3-1 with TRBJ2-5; no firm D call. V was shortened by 0 bases and J by 7 bases, with 6 bases between the two germline ends. The CDR3 extends over 12 amino acids. Germline loops: CDR1 LGHDT, CDR2 YNNKEL (reference sequence). CDR3 coding DNA: TGTGCCAGCAGCCAAGATCATGTGACCCAGTACTTC. Amino acids: CASSQDHVTQYF.

This clonotype has a count of ten or more. This chain connects TRBV5-1 to TRBJ2-7; TRBD1 matches at 9 bases. The V segment lost 6 bases and the J segment 2 bases; nucleotides outside the gene matches: 9. The CDR3 has 15 amino acids. CDR1 is SGHRS and CDR2 is YFSETQ in the germline V gene. CDR3 DNA: TGCGCCAGCACCCTAAGGACAGGGGTCGCCTACGAGCAGTACTTC. It translates to CASTLRTGVAYEQYF.

This clonotype was seen many times. This rearrangement joins TRBV12-3 or TRBV12-4 to TRBJ2-1; possible D gene TRBD2, 6 bases. This CDR3 comprises 15 residues. With 6 bases removed from V and 6 bases from J, the gap between germline ends came to 18 bases. CDR3 sequence: CASSLDSGTANEQFF. CDR3 coding DNA: TGTGCCAGCAGCCTCGACTCTGGGACTGCCAATGAGCAGTTCTTC.

This clonotype was found a few times. The V gene is TRBV5-1, the J gene TRBJ1-6; TRBD1 aligns across 7 bases. The CDR3 is 15 amino acids. Trimming took 0 bases from V and 9 from J; bases not matched to a gene: 6. The V gene's germline CDR1 is SGHRS and CDR2 YFSETQ. CDR3 sequence (DNA): TGCGCCAGCAGCTTGGAAGGGGGCTGGGGTTCACCCCTCCACTTT. This sequence encodes CASSLEGGWGSPLHF.

This clonotype was picked up many times. V usage is TRBV10-3 and J usage is TRBJ2-5, with D possibly TRBD2 on 6 matching bases. This CDR3 is built from 12 residues. The germline gives CDR1 ENHRY, CDR2 SYGVKD. Trimming stripped 10 bases from V and 1 base from J, with 10 bases between. The CDR3 nucleotides are TGTGCCAGCGGAGGGGTCCAAGAGACCCAGTACTTC. It codes for CASGGVQETQYF.

This clonotype was recorded a few times. The rearrangement joins TRBV7-6 to TRBJ2-7, with 8 bases fitting TRBD2. The germline CDR1 and CDR2 sequences are SGHVS and FNYEAQ. CDR3 size: 17 residues. V lost 1 base, J lost 3 bases, and 11 bases stayed unmatched. The CDR3 nucleotides are TGTGCCAGCAGCTTAGAATCAGGGGTAGCGGGGTTCTACGAGCAGTACTTC. Residues: CASSLESGVAGFYEQYF. The whole variable domain, remainder taken from reference TRBV7-6 and TRBJ2-7, is GAGVSQSPRYKVTKRGQDVALRCDPISGHVSLYWYRQALGQGPEFLTYFNYEAQQDKSGLPNDRFSAERPEGSISTLTIQRTEQRDSAMYRCASSLESGVAGFYEQYFGPGTRLTVT.

The V gene is TRBV6-4, the J gene TRBJ2-2; 9 bases are a match to TRBD2. This CDR3 comprises 16 residues. J gave up 6 bases and V 6 bases, and 11 bases lay outside the gene matches. CDR1 MRHNA and CDR2 SNTAGT come from the germline V gene. The CDR3 reads CASRAMASGTPGELFF. The CDR3 DNA is TGTGCCAGCAGAGCTATGGCTAGCGGGACCCCCGGGGAGCTGTTTTTT.

This clonotype occurred a few times. The gene calls are TRBV11-2 and TRBJ1-3; possible D gene TRBD1, 5 bases. Germline V lookup: CDR1 SGHAT, CDR2 FQNNGV. V was pared by 3 bases and J by 1 base, with 22 bases between. CDR3 length: 19 amino acids. Here the CDR3 reads CASSFVSPFGGYSGNTIYF. As DNA, the CDR3 is TGTGCCAGCAGCTTTGTATCACCGTTCGGGGGTTATTCTGGAAACACCATATATTTT.

The rearrangement links TRBV18 to TRBJ2-3; D gene uncertain. This CDR3 region has 14 residues. CDR1 and CDR2 (germline): KGHSH, LQKENI. The V gene lost 3 bases and the J gene lost 1 base, with 8 bases spanning the gap. DNA of the CDR3: TGTGCCAGCTCACCCTCAGACCGCACAGATACGCAGTATTTT. Translated: CASSPSDRTDTQYF.

This clonotype was detected many times. This chain uses TRBV20-1 with TRBJ1-1; D not certain. CDR1 is DFQATT and CDR2 is SNEGSKA in the germline V gene (reference sequence). Trimming shortened V by 0 bases and J by 3 bases, and 8 bases separated the two germline ends. This CDR3 spans 13 amino acids. CDR3 region: CSARDPQDTEAFF. The DNA of the CDR3 is TGCAGTGCTAGAGACCCACAAGACACTGAAGCTTTCTTT.

In its sample, this clonotype was seen many times. This chain joins TRBV3-1 and TRBJ2-2; 11 bases match TRBD2. CDR3 size: 16 residues. Germline trimming cut 2 bases from V and 4 bases from J; bases unmatched to any gene: 3. Germline lookup yields CDR1 LGHDT and CDR2 YNNKEL (reference sequence). The CDR3: CASSQLAGGFTGELFF. DNA for the CDR3: TGTGCCAGCAGCCAACTAGCGGGAGGATTCACCGGGGAGCTGTTTTTT.

This clonotype was seen ten or more times. V gene TRBV7-9 combines with J gene TRBJ2-1; 8 nucleotides agree with TRBD2. CDR1 and CDR2 from the germline V gene are SEHNR and FQNEAQ (reference sequence). V was clipped by 3 bases and J by 8 bases; unmatched bases: 9. The CDR3 has 15 residues. CDR3 in DNA: TGTGCCAGCAGCTTTGTTTTTAGCGGGAAATATGAGCAGTTCTTC. Its translation: CASSFVFSGKYEQFF.

This clonotype was counted many times. V gene TRBV12-3 or TRBV12-4 combines with J gene TRBJ1-1; 9 positions agree with TRBD1. CDR3 length: 13 residues. The V and J ends lost 6 bases and 3 bases, in that order; junction bases with no gene match: 2. The CDR3 loop is CASRGQGYTEAFF. DNA for the CDR3: TGTGCCAGCAGGGGACAGGGATACACTGAAGCTTTCTTT.

Concerning this clonotype itself: A much larger clone lies a single base off, so this may be a read error. The chain is built from TRBV6-1 and TRBJ1-6; D ambiguous. The germline V and J ends were trimmed by 5 bases and 7 bases, with 15 bases remaining between them. Germline assignment: CDR1 MNHNS and CDR2 SASEGT. This CDR3 is built from 15 residues. The CDR3 spells CASSRAGAENSPLHF. Here the CDR3 DNA reads TGTGCCAGCAGTCGGGCTGGCGCCGAAAATTCACCCCTCCACTTT.

This clonotype turned up a few times. This chain connects TRBV6-2 or TRBV6-3 to TRBJ1-1; no firm D call. This CDR3 has 13 residues. Germline V gives CDR1 MNHEY, CDR2 SVGEGT. Trimming removed 3 bases from V and 2 bases from J, with 7 bases in between. As DNA, the CDR3 is TGTGCCAGCAGTTATTGGGGAAACACTGAAGCTTTCTTT. Amino acid sequence: CASSYWGNTEAFF.

This sequence joins TRBV20-1 and TRBJ2-5; D perhaps matches TRBD1 (5 bases). Germline loops: CDR1 DFQATT, CDR2 SNEGSKA (reference sequence). With 3 bases removed from V and 2 bases from J, the gap between germline ends came to 16 bases. This CDR3 is 15 amino acids long. This chain's CDR3 is CSASGADTGQETQYF. The CDR3 nucleotides are TGCAGTGCTAGTGGTGCGGACACCGGACAAGAGACCCAGTACTTC.

This chain links TRBV13 with TRBJ2-3; D ambiguous. Germline assignment: CDR1 PRHDT and CDR2 FYEKMQ (reference sequence). V dropped 1 base and J dropped 2 bases, with 7 bases sitting between them. The CDR3 spans 14 residues. The CDR3 protein is CASSLEGLTDTQYF. CDR3 coding DNA: TGTGCCAGCAGCTTAGAAGGGCTCACAGATACGCAGTATTTT.